This TCR beta chain comes out of a study of shared clonotypes between healthy human individuals. Study-wide points: Around 5% was the fraction of naive CD4 clonotypes found shared across several donors. An anticipated effect of sequencing depth on clonotype sharing among donors was recognized.

Some clones are missing from TCRdb's copy, which holds only in-frame ones; the method was immunoSEQ multiplex PCR. This table holds millions of clones, approximately 92% found once. On this clone itself: Its cognate antigen is unknown.

V dropped 4 bases and J dropped 1 base, with 7 bases sitting between them. CDR1 is MNHEY and CDR2 is SMNVEV in the germline V gene (reference sequence). This CDR3 spans 13 amino acids. The sample consisted of naive CD4+ T cells sorted from blood. Subset here: CD45RA+ positively selected. The chain links TRBV27 to TRBJ1-1, with D uncertain. The source of this sequence is a man aged 18 to 30 in good health. CDR3 nucleotide sequence: TGTGCCAGCAGTTCATCCCAGAACACTGAAGCTTTCTTT. Translated, it gives CASSSSQNTEAFF.